The 20 T cell receptor beta chains presented below share a single source sample, sequenced in a study of a mutant IDH1 vaccine in newly diagnosed glioma. Using immunoSEQ multiplex PCR, the repertoire was profiled, and TCRdb retains in-frame clones only, with some absent. The table has around 52,000 clones, about three quarters seen once. Time point defined: week 35, safety follow-up. Doses comprised 300 ug of mutant IDH1 20-mer peptide each, plus topical imiquimod. The antigens these receptors bind are not known. Specimen: PBMCs, collected from a glioma patient whose treatment included an IDH1 peptide vaccine. These receptors were collected from a man aged 40-55 years with glioma.

CDR3: CASSLRQGASEQYF. CDR3 coding DNA: TGTGCCAGCAGTCTTCGACAGGGGGCCTCCGAGCAGTACTTC. The V and J genes are TRBV6-1 and TRBJ2-7; 10 bases fit TRBD1. This CDR3 comprises 14 residues. The ends lost 5 bases at V and 6 bases at J; junction bases unmatched: 7. The germline CDR1 and CDR2 sequences are MNHNS and SASEGT.

The chain carries TRBV6-5 and TRBJ2-5; D remains unclear. Germline assignment: CDR1 MNHEY and CDR2 SVGAGI. The germline V and J ends were trimmed by 7 bases and 0 bases, with 6 bases remaining between them. The CDR3 consists of 12 residues. The CDR3 spells CASTANQETQYF. In nucleotides, the CDR3 is TGTGCCAGCACCGCAAACCAAGAGACCCAGTACTTC.

The genes are TRBV6-5 and TRBJ1-2; TRBD1 matches at 7 bases. The CDR3 loop spans 13 amino acids. The trim removed 4 bases at V and 8 bases at J, leaving 7 bases unmatched. Looked up from germline, CDR1 is MNHEY and CDR2 is SVGAGI. DNA of the CDR3: TGTGCCAGCAGTTCCCGGGACAGAGGAGGCTACACCTTC. It yields the protein CASSSRDRGGYTF.

Here the CDR3 DNA reads TGTGCCAGCAGCGTAGGTGACAGGGTAAATCAGCCCCAGCATTTT. It codes for CASSVGDRVNQPQHF. This chain connects TRBV9 to TRBJ1-5; the match to TRBD1 covers 7 bases. V trimming: 0 bases; J trimming: 4 bases; junction bases outside the gene matches: 4. This CDR3 has 15 amino acids. In germline, CDR1 is SGDLS, CDR2 YYNGEE.

The V and J genes are TRBV30 and TRBJ2-2; 7 bases are shared with TRBD1. Trimming at V came to 2 bases and at J to 9 bases, leaving 12 bases not matched to a gene. The V gene's germline CDR1 is GTSNPN and CDR2 SVGIG (reference sequence). The CDR3 has 15 amino acids. The chain's CDR3 is CAWSILLQGKRELFF. In nucleotides, the CDR3 is TGTGCCTGGAGTATTCTCTTACAGGGGAAGAGGGAGCTGTTTTTT.

The chain combines TRBV7-2 with TRBJ2-7, with 10 positions matching TRBD1. The V gene's germline CDR1 is SGHTA and CDR2 FQGNSA. This CDR3 has 16 amino acids. With 1 base clipped from V and 4 bases from J, the junction kept 7 bases outside the gene matches. The CDR3 reads CASSLGGDRGLYEQYV. The CDR3, as DNA: TGTGCCAGCAGCTTAGGGGGGGACAGGGGACTATACGAGCAGTACGTC.

The V call is TRBV6-5, the J call TRBJ2-3; perhaps D is TRBD1 or TRBD2 (5 bases each). Trimming left V 0 bases short and J 6 bases short, with 10 bases between. The germline V gene encodes CDR1 MNHEY and CDR2 SVGAGI. The CDR3 loop spans 14 amino acids. The CDR3, as DNA: TGTGCCAGCAGTTACTCGGGGACGGGGGATACGCAGTATTTT. Translation: CASSYSGTGDTQYF.

The chain combines TRBV5-1 with TRBJ2-1; weak D call: TRBD2 (5 bases). Germline values: CDR1 SGHRS, CDR2 YFSETQ. This CDR3 contains 13 residues. V was pared by 3 bases and J by 4 bases, with 8 bases between. The CDR3: CASSSDSYNEQFF. CDR3 sequence (DNA): TGCGCCAGCAGCTCGGACTCGTACAATGAGCAGTTCTTC.

V and J are TRBV29-1 and TRBJ1-2, with 7 bases matching TRBD1. The germline gives CDR1 SQVTM, CDR2 ANQGSEA. The length of the CDR3 is 13 residues. Losses at the gene ends were 6 bases for V and 6 bases for J; bases not matched to a gene: 10. The CDR3 DNA is TGCAGCGTGGACCCGACAGGGAGGGATGGCTACACCTTC. It specifies CSVDPTGRDGYTF.

This clone was seen only a few times. This chain joins TRBV6-1 and TRBJ1-1; TRBD1 matches 7 bases. The J segment lost 5 bases and the V segment lost 8 bases, leaving 8 bases of the junction unmatched. The CDR3 spans 13 residues. CDR1 and CDR2 (germline): MNHNS, SASEGT. CDR3: CASSGRGVTEAFF. CDR3 bases: TGTGCCAGCTCGGGCAGGGGGGTTACTGAAGCTTTCTTT.

This clone has just a few counts. The gene calls are TRBV6-6 and TRBJ1-5; D not resolved. In germline, CDR1 is MNHNY, CDR2 SVGAGI (reference sequence). The CDR3 is 13 residues long. Trimming removed 7 bases from V and 4 bases from J, with 11 bases in between. DNA of the CDR3: TGTGCCAGCATGAAGGCAGCTAATCAGCCCCAGCATTTT. As protein: CASMKAANQPQHF.

The chain joins TRBV19 to TRBJ2-1; no clear D. CDR1 is LNHDA and CDR2 is SQIVND in the germline V gene (reference sequence). The CDR3 contains 14 residues. The germline V and J ends were trimmed by 3 bases and 6 bases, with 12 bases remaining between them. In nucleotides, the CDR3 is TGTGCCAGTAGTATCGGCCAACTTGGCAATGAGCAGTTCTTC. Its protein is CASSIGQLGNEQFF.

The chain is built from TRBV5-4 and TRBJ2-1, with 7 bases matching TRBD2. The CDR3 runs to 14 residues. V shed 0 bases, J shed 5 bases, and the junction held 2 bases outside the gene matches. Germline V lookup: CDR1 SGHNT, CDR2 YYREEE (reference sequence). The CDR3 loop reads CASSLASGDNEQFF. The CDR3 nucleotides are TGTGCCAGCAGCTTGGCTAGCGGAGACAATGAGCAGTTCTTC.

In this sample, this clone turned up a few times. The chain uses TRBV11-3 and TRBJ2-7; 7 bases fit TRBD2. The CDR3 covers 17 residues. J lost 2 bases, V lost 2 bases, and 12 bases had no gene match. Per the germline V gene, CDR1 is SGHNT and CDR2 is YENEEA. The CDR3 DNA sequence: TGTGCCAGCAGCTTATGGGGCGGAGCGGGGACCCCCTACGAGCAGTACGTC. Its protein is CASSLWGGAGTPYEQYV.

This clone was recorded only once. V and J are TRBV5-8 and TRBJ1-1; possibly TRBD1 for D (5 bases). CDR3 length: 12 residues. Germline CDR1 reads SGHTS; CDR2 reads YDEGEE. Trimming removed 1 base at V and 10 bases at J, with 11 bases between. The CDR3 spells CASSLRGGAAFF. Written as DNA, the CDR3 is TGTGCCAGCAGCTTGAGGGGAGGGGCAGCTTTCTTT.

This clone has only a few counts. CDR3 coding DNA: TGTGCCATCACCCCGGGCTACGGACTTGTCACCGGGGAGCTGTTTTTT. Translating it yields CAITPGYGLVTGELFF. The V and J genes are TRBV10-3 and TRBJ2-2, with D perhaps TRBD2 (5 bases). Deletions cut 7 bases from V and 4 bases from J, with 19 bases between. The CDR3 totals 16 residues. The V gene's germline CDR1 is ENHRY and CDR2 SYGVKD.

The V gene is TRBV6-5, the J gene TRBJ1-6, with TRBD1 as a possible D gene (5 bases). Trimming left V 6 bases short and J 10 bases short, with 19 bases between. The germline CDR1 and CDR2 sequences are MNHEY and SVGAGI. The CDR3 has 15 amino acids. CDR3 sequence: CASRSPLGDGSPLHF. The CDR3 bases are TGTGCCAGCAGATCCCCGCTAGGGGATGGGTCACCCCTCCACTTT.

The gene calls are TRBV11-2 and TRBJ2-7; D could derive from TRBD1 or TRBD2 (5 bases each). The germline V gene encodes CDR1 SGHAT and CDR2 FQNNGV. Deletions cut 10 bases from V and 3 bases from J, with 19 bases between. The CDR3 is 14 residues long. CDR3 bases: TGTGCCAAGCACCCGGGGCTAGGAGTCTACGAGCAGTACTTC. Its translation is CAKHPGLGVYEQYF.

This chain connects TRBV27 to TRBJ1-6; the D gene is possibly TRBD1 (6 bases). Germline CDR1 MNHEY, CDR2 SMNVEV (reference sequence). Between the trimmed V and J ends, which lost 6 bases and 5 bases, there was a span of 14 bases. CDR3 size: 15 residues. The CDR3 bases are TGTGCCAGCAGCCCCATAGCAGGGGATAATTCACCCCTCCACTTT. This gives the protein CASSPIAGDNSPLHF.

The chain joins TRBV5-1 to TRBJ2-1, with D tentatively TRBD2 (5 bases). Trimming removed 5 bases at V and 0 bases at J, with 15 bases between. CDR1 and CDR2 (germline): SGHRS, YFSETQ. The CDR3 extends over 16 amino acids. CDR3 in amino acids: CASRLAAGSSYNEQFF. The CDR3 coding sequence is TGCGCCAGCAGACTGGCGGCGGGTTCCTCCTACAATGAGCAGTTCTTC.